This TCR beta chain was found in a study of control samples from healthy donors and cancer patients (dated by TCRdb to the early 2020s). Sequences LGHNA (CDR1) and YNFKEQ (CDR2) are obtained from the germline V gene. The CDR3 starts with the cysteine, ends with the phenylalanine, and has 17 residues. The sequence is cut down to CDR3 DNA, 51 bases in frame from base 1. Trimming removed 0 bases from V and 6 bases from J; the gene matches leave 10 bases unexplained. The library relied on the immunoSEQ multiplex PCR assay. TCRdb holds this immuneACCESS table with in-frame rearrangements only. Some clones are missing; in checked studies, unresolved V genes explain under half, and the rest has no known cause. This sample has tens of thousands of clones in its table, and approximately 89% of those were observed once. In total, the top ten clones hold roughly 5.5% of the sample. This clone was detected once. Its antigen target is currently unknown. No base quality values were provided; no much bigger clone lies one nucleotide off.

The rearrangement joined TRBV4-2 to TRBJ2-2; 7 of the junction bases match TRBD1. Sequencing was done on a sample of PBMCs. The receptor comes from a man aged 55 to 70 with colorectal cancer. CDR3 sequence: CASSQDLWQGDSGELFF. DNA sequence: TGTGCCAGCAGCCAAGATTTATGGCAGGGGGATTCCGGGGAGCTGTTTTTT.